The clone carrying this TCR beta chain was seen a few times. Using 10%, 30% or 50% RNA, naive CD8 libraries were derived from approximately 20,000 to 1,000,000 sorted cells. Naive CD8 T cell sorting was performed on the CD8+CD4-CCR7+CD45RA+ phenotype. This specimen belongs to a study of molecular identifiers for immune sequencing clone quantification. This CDR3 contains 15 residues. Trimming pared 7 bases from V and 4 bases from J, leaving 17 bases between. Germline values: CDR1 MNHNS, CDR2 SASEGT. MiXCR, applied by TCRdb to the PCR reads, yields one record per CDR3 protein. The sample comprises about 320,000 distinct CDR3 sequences, over 20% of which are singletons, and over 0.7% rests with the top ten.

This chain uses TRBV6-1 with TRBJ1-5; D is possibly TRBD1 (5 bases). The sequenced material came from naive CD8+ T cells from blood, with Jurkat cell RNA spiked in. Subset indicated: FACS-sorted CD8+CD4-CCR7+CD45RA+ naive T cells. The source is a human donor in good health. Some libraries in this study had Jurkat cell RNA spiked in. This chain's CDR3 is CASNSHRQLNQPQHF. DNA for the CDR3: TGTGCCAGCAACTCGCACAGACAGCTTAATCAGCCCCAGCATTTT.